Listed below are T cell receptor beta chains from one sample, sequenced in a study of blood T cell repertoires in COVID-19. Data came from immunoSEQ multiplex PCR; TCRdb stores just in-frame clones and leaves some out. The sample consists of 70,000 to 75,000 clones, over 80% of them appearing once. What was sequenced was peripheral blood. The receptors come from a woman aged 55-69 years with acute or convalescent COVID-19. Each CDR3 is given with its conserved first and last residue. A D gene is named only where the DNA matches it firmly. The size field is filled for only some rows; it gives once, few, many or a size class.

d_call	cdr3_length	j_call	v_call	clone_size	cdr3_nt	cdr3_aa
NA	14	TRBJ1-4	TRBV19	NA	TGTGCCAGTAGTAATTCGAGGGTCGACGAAAAACTGTTTTTT	CASSNSRVDEKLFF
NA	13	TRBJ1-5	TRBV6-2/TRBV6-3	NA	TGTGCCAGCAGTCGGGACAACAATCAGCCCCAGCATTTT	CASSRDNNQPQHF
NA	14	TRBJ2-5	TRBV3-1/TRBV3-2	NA	TGTGCCAGCAGCCAAAGGACAGTCCAAGAGACCCAGTACTTC	CASSQRTVQETQYF
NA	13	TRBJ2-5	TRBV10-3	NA	TGTGCCATCAGTGCTGCGTTACAAGAGACCCAGTACTTC	CAISAALQETQYF
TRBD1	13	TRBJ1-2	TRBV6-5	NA	TGTGCCAGCAGTTCGGACAGGGGCTATGGCTACACCTTC	CASSSDRGYGYTF
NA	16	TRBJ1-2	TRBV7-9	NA	TGTGCCAGCAGGGAATTAACGGACAGATACAACTATGGCTACACCTTC	CASRELTDRYNYGYTF
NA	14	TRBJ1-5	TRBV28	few	TGTGCCAGCAGTTTATTGGAGGGAGATCAGCCCCAGCATTTT	CASSLLEGDQPQHF
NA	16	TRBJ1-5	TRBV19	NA	TGTGCCAGTAGCCGAGACACAGGAGTTAGCAATCAGCCCCAGCATTTT	CASSRDTGVSNQPQHF
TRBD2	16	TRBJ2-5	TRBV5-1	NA	TGCGCCAGCAGCTTGGGCCCTAGCGGATCGCAAGAGACCCAGTACTTC	CASSLGPSGSQETQYF
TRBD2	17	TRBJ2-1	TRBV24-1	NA	TGTGCCACCAGTGACCCCTCGGGGACTAGCGGGATTTATGAGCAGTTCTTC	CATSDPSGTSGIYEQFF
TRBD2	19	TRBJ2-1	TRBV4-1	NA	TGCGCCAGCAAGATCTCAGAACATACGAGACGGGGGGGCGACGATGAGCAGTTCTTC	CASKISEHTRRGGDDEQFF
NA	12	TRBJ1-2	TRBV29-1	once	TGCAGCGGGAAAGAGGCCGGATATGGCTACACCTTC	CSGKEAGYGYTF
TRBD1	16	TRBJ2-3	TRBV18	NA	TGTGCCAGCTCACCTCTCGGGACAGGGACCCCGGATACGCAGTATTTT	CASSPLGTGTPDTQYF
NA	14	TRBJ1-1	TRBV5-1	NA	TGCGCCAGCAGCCGGGCGGGGACGAACACTGAAGCTTTCTTT	CASSRAGTNTEAFF
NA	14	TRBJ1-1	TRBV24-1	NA	TGTGCCACCAGTGAGTCGTCAGGAAACACTGAAGCTTTCTTT	CATSESSGNTEAFF
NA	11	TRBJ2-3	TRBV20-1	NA	TGCAGGGCAGGGCTCACAGATACGCAGTATTTT	CRAGLTDTQYF
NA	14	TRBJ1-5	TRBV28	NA	TGTGCCAGCAGTTTCGGGCGGAGGGTCCAGCCCCAGCATTTT	CASSFGRRVQPQHF
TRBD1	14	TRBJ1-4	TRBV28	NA	TGTGCTGCACTTAAGGACAGGGGGTATCAAAAACTGTTTTTT	CAALKDRGYQKLFF
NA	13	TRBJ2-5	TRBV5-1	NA	TGCGCCAGCAACAACGGCCCAGGGGAGACCCAGTACTTC	CASNNGPGETQYF
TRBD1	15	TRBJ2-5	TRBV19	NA	TGTGCCAGTAGCGTACAGACAGGGAGCCAAGAGACCCAGTACTTC	CASSVQTGSQETQYF
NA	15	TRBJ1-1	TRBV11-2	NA	TGTGCCAGCAGCCCCCGTCTCGTCGCGGACACTGAAGCTTTCTTT	CASSPRLVADTEAFF
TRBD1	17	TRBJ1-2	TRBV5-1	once	TGCGCCAGCAGCGAGGACAGGGGTCGCCGTTCTAACTATGGCTACACCTTC	CASSEDRGRRSNYGYTF
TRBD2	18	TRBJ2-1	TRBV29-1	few	TGCAGCGTTGAACCCCCCCGAGGGACTAGCGGGAGTGTCGATGAGCAGTTCTTC	CSVEPPRGTSGSVDEQFF
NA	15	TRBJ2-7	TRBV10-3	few	TGTGCCATCAGTGAGTCGAGGTTGGGGCGCTACGAGCAGTACTTC	CAISESRLGRYEQYF